A single sample gave rise to the 17 T cell receptor beta chains below, sequenced in a study of blood T cell repertoires in COVID-19. Some clones are missing from TCRdb's copy, which holds only in-frame ones; the method was immunoSEQ multiplex PCR. The table records roughly 68,000 clones, 70% to 85% of them present only once. Sequenced material: peripheral blood. These receptors were taken from an elderly man with active COVID-19.

This chain uses TRBV4-2 with TRBJ1-2, with unresolved D. This CDR3 spans 15 amino acids. V dropped 4 bases and J dropped 6 bases, with 18 bases sitting between them. CDR1 and CDR2 (germline): LGHNA, YNFKEQ. The CDR3 spells CASSPPAEILDGYTF. The CDR3 region has the DNA TGTGCCAGCAGCCCACCCGCCGAAATACTCGATGGCTACACCTTC.

The V and J genes are TRBV29-1 and TRBJ2-7, with TRBD1 identical over 8 bases. The V gene end was trimmed by 7 bases and the J gene end by 0 bases; junction bases not matched to a gene: 5. Germline V gives CDR1 SQVTM, CDR2 ANQGSEA. There are 13 residues in the CDR3. The CDR3 DNA is TGCAGCGCTGGACAGGGAAACTCCTACGAGCAGTACTTC. It is translated as CSAGQGNSYEQYF.

This clone was seen once. This chain uses TRBV28 with TRBJ2-7; TRBD2 is a possible D gene (5 bases). Germline-derived CDR1 and CDR2 are MDHEN and SYDVKM. The CDR3 covers 15 residues. The germline V and J ends were trimmed by 6 bases and 0 bases, with 15 bases remaining between them. The CDR3 reads CASRSPGTSSYEQYF. The CDR3 region has the DNA TGTGCCAGCAGGTCGCCCGGTACTAGCTCCTACGAGCAGTACTTC.

This chain connects TRBV7-2 to TRBJ2-5, with D perhaps matching TRBD2 (5 bases). The CDR3 contains 15 residues. Germline V gene lookup returns CDR1 SGHTA and CDR2 FQGNSA. Between the trimmed V and J ends, which lost 5 bases and 2 bases, there was a span of 15 bases. CDR3 sequence (DNA): TGTGCCAGCAGCGGGAGTGGGATTTTACAAGAGACCCAGTACTTC. It translates to CASSGSGILQETQYF.

This clone was counted a few times. The gene calls are TRBV7-8 and TRBJ1-1; D possibly corresponds to TRBD1 (6 bases). The CDR3 has 14 residues. The V gene lost 3 bases and the J gene lost 4 bases, with 12 bases spanning the gap. CDR1 SGHVS and CDR2 FQNEAQ come from the germline V gene. The CDR3 region has the DNA TGTGCCAGCAGCTTCGCGGGGGCGGGCACTGAAGCTTTCTTT. Its translation is CASSFAGAGTEAFF.

The chain is built from TRBV5-1 and TRBJ2-1; 7 positions agree with TRBD1. Germline V gene lookup returns CDR1 SGHRS and CDR2 YFSETQ. This CDR3 region has 15 residues. V shed 1 base, J shed 5 bases, and the junction held 6 bases outside the gene matches. The CDR3 DNA follows: TGCGCCAGCAGCTTGATGAGTGGGACAGACAATGAGCAGTTCTTC. Translated: CASSLMSGTDNEQFF.

This chain uses TRBV3-1 (or the pseudogene TRBV3-2) with TRBJ2-1, with 14 bases matching TRBD2. The CDR3 runs to 17 residues. CDR1 is LGHDT, CDR2 YNNKEL, per germline (reference sequence). V dropped 4 bases and J dropped 1; count of bases not matched to a gene: 3. CDR3 bases: TGTGCCAGCAGCCTGACTAGCGGGAGGGCGTCCTACAATGAGCAGTTCTTC. Its protein is CASSLTSGRASYNEQFF.

The chain uses TRBV7-2 and TRBJ1-1; tentatively, D is TRBD1 (5 bases). This CDR3 is built from 16 residues. Between the trimmed V and J ends, which lost 2 bases and 4 bases, there was a span of 17 bases. Germline CDR1 and CDR2: SGHTA and FQGNSA. CDR3 residues: CASSLIEIRVGTEAFF. CDR3 bases: TGTGCCAGCAGCTTAATTGAGATCAGGGTTGGCACTGAAGCTTTCTTT.

The J gene is TRBJ1-1, the V gene TRBV6-2 or TRBV6-3; D ambiguous. V lost 0 bases and J lost 1, with 9 bases in between. Per germline, CDR1 MNHEY and CDR2 SVGEGT. This CDR3 is built from 15 residues. CDR3 DNA sequence: TGTGCCAGCAGTTACTCGGGCAGAAAGAACACTGAAGCTTTCTTT. Translation gives CASSYSGRKNTEAFF.

The chain is built from TRBV18 and TRBJ2-6, with TRBD2 identical over 10 bases. This CDR3 is 21 amino acids long. The germline CDR1 and CDR2 sequences are KGHSH and LQKENI. V shed 1 base, J shed 4 bases, and the junction held 16 bases outside the gene matches. CDR3 in DNA: TGTGCCAGCTCACCACTAAGGCTGACTAGCGGGCCAATCTCGGGGGCCAACGTCCTGACTTTC. This translates into CASSPLRLTSGPISGANVLTF.

This chain uses TRBV27 with TRBJ1-4; maybe TRBD1 (5 bases). This CDR3 is 14 amino acids long. The germline V gene encodes CDR1 MNHEY and CDR2 SMNVEV (reference sequence). Trimming stripped 7 bases from V and 0 bases from J, with 9 bases between. This CDR3 reads CASKGTTTNEKLFF. The CDR3 region has the DNA TGTGCCAGCAAGGGGACTACAACTAATGAAAAACTGTTTTTT.

This clone was seen a handful of times. The rearrangement uses TRBV5-1 and TRBJ1-2; tentative D call: TRBD1 (6 bases). Germline values: CDR1 SGHRS, CDR2 YFSETQ. CDR3 length: 16 amino acids. Trimming took 0 bases from V and 2 from J, leaving 14 bases between them. The CDR3 nucleotides are TGCGCCAGCAGCTTGGTGGCAGCGGGGACAAACTATGGCTACACCTTC. This translates into CASSLVAAGTNYGYTF.

The genes are TRBV28 and TRBJ2-1; TRBD1 agrees at 8 bases. J was trimmed by 4 bases and V by 5 bases; bases with no gene match: 4. The length of the CDR3 is 14 residues. CDR1 and CDR2 from the germline V gene are MDHEN and SYDVKM. The CDR3 DNA is TGTGCCAGCAGTCATAGGACAGGGTACAATGAGCAGTTCTTC. It codes for CASSHRTGYNEQFF.

The CDR3 sequence is CASTSPDRGRPLHF. CDR3 bases: TGTGCCAGCACCTCTCCGGACAGGGGGCGACCCCTCCACTTT. This chain connects TRBV6-5 to TRBJ1-6, with 11 bases identical to TRBD1. The germline V gene has CDR1 MNHEY and CDR2 SVGAGI. V gave up 7 bases and J gave up 12 bases; unmatched junction bases: 8. The CDR3 is made up of 14 amino acids.

The chain joins TRBV5-1 to TRBJ2-7; 10 nucleotides line up with TRBD1. The germline V gene has CDR1 SGHRS and CDR2 YFSETQ. CDR3 length: 15 amino acids. V lost 6 bases, J lost 4 bases, and 10 bases stayed unmatched. The CDR3 sequence is CASNSIRDRGYEQYF. CDR3 in DNA: TGCGCCAGCAACTCAATTCGGGACAGGGGTTACGAGCAGTACTTC.

The V gene is TRBV18, the J gene TRBJ1-5; TRBD1 matches at 7 bases. V trimming: 3 bases; J trimming: 6 bases; junction bases outside the gene matches: 11. The CDR3 has 16 amino acids. CDR1 and CDR2 (germline): KGHSH, LQKENI. CDR3 nucleotides: TGTGCCAGCTCACCGGGCTATAACAGGGGAGCTCAGCCCCAGCATTTT. Its translation: CASSPGYNRGAQPQHF.

The sample holds a few counts of this clone. The chain is built from TRBV9 and TRBJ2-7; D is possibly TRBD2 (6 bases). The V gene's germline CDR1 is SGDLS and CDR2 YYNGEE. The V gene lost 0 bases and the J gene lost 5 bases, with 15 bases spanning the gap. The CDR3 consists of 15 residues. The CDR3 loop reads CASSVEGRGGDEQYF. The CDR3 DNA is TGTGCCAGCAGCGTAGAGGGTAGGGGAGGCGACGAGCAGTACTTC.